Shown below are 9 T cell receptor beta chains from a single sample sequenced in a study of T cell responses to AZD1222 COVID-19 vaccine. Repertoires were generated with immunoSEQ multiplex PCR, while TCRdb's copy carries only in-frame clones and drops some. The sample comprises about 140,000 clones, roughly 87% of which are singletons, and roughly 1.8% rests with the top ten. The source was peripheral blood, collected 28 days after the second AZD1222 dose. These TCRs come from an adult who received the AZD1222 COVID-19 vaccine.

The V call is TRBV6-6, the J call TRBJ1-2, with TRBD1 identical over 7 bases. The trim removed 8 bases at V and 10 bases at J, leaving 10 bases unmatched. Germline CDR1 and CDR2: MNHNY and SVGAGI (reference sequence). The CDR3 loop spans 12 amino acids. The CDR3 region is CASSYDREDYTF. The CDR3 DNA reads as TGTGCCAGCTCCTACGACAGGGAGGACTACACCTTC.

This clone has a single count. The V and J genes are TRBV6-1 and TRBJ1-3; TRBD1 is a possible D gene (5 bases). The CDR3 has 14 residues. CDR1 is MNHNS and CDR2 is SASEGT in the germline V gene. Deletions cut 3 bases from V and 4 bases from J, with 10 bases between. The CDR3 region has the DNA TGTGCCAGCAGTGATGGGGGGATCGGAAACACCATATATTTT. Translating gives CASSDGGIGNTIYF.

The CDR3 DNA reads TGTGCCAGCTCACCAAGGGCCCCTTCTTCTCACACCGGGGAGCTGTTTTTT. As protein: CASSPRAPSSHTGELFF. The chain recombines TRBV18 with TRBJ2-2; D gene unclear. The V end lost 2 bases, the J end lost 3 bases, and 16 bases lay between the germline ends. The CDR3 has 17 residues. CDR1 is KGHSH and CDR2 is LQKENI in the germline V gene.

This chain uses TRBV2 with TRBJ1-5; D is ambiguous. Trimming stripped 6 bases from V and 0 bases from J, with 9 bases between. This CDR3 is built from 14 residues. Germline CDR1 is SNHLY and CDR2 is FYNNEI. The CDR3 is CASSREYSNQPQHF. Here the CDR3 DNA reads TGTGCCAGCAGCCGGGAATATAGCAATCAGCCCCAGCATTTT.

CDR3 bases: TGTGCCACCAGCAGAGACGGCCAGGTGCGCTGGGACACCATATATTTT. Residues: CATSRDGQVRWDTIYF. This chain joins TRBV15 and TRBJ1-3; D not resolved. Germline CDR1 LNHNV, CDR2 YYDKDF (reference sequence). V was trimmed by 0 bases and J by 8 bases, leaving 17 bases between them. This CDR3 region has 16 residues. The full variable domain, rest sourced from reference TRBV15 and TRBJ1-3, is DAMVIQNPRYQVTQFGKPVTLSCSQTLNHNVMYWYQQKSSQAPKLLFHYYDKDFNNEADTPDNFQSRRPNTSFCFLDIRSPGLGDTAMYLCATSRDGQVRWDTIYFGEGSWLTVV.

Here the CDR3 reads CASSLASNQPQHF. In nucleotides, the CDR3 is TGTGCCAGCTCACTAGCGAGCAATCAGCCCCAGCATTTT. The genes are TRBV18 and TRBJ1-5; D is ambiguous. The CDR3 extends over 13 amino acids. The germline V and J ends were trimmed by 4 bases and 1 base, with 5 bases remaining between them. The V gene's germline CDR1 is KGHSH and CDR2 LQKENI.

A note on this clone: Within the sample, other DNA sequences also encode this same CDR3. The rearrangement joins TRBV18 to TRBJ1-1, with D possibly matching TRBD1 (5 bases). V was pared by 3 bases and J by 1 base, with 6 bases between. CDR1 is KGHSH, CDR2 LQKENI, per germline. The CDR3 is 13 amino acids. In nucleotides, the CDR3 is TGTGCCAGCTCACCTGGACAGAACACTGAAGCTTTCTTT. As protein: CASSPGQNTEAFF.

V and J are TRBV6-2 or TRBV6-3 and TRBJ1-5; D gene ambiguous. The CDR3 runs to 15 residues. Germline CDR1 MNHEY, CDR2 SVGEGT. The V end was cut by 2 bases, the J end by 5 bases, with 13 bases between. The CDR3 here is CASSYLLGEYQPQHF. The CDR3 coding sequence is TGTGCCAGCAGTTACCTCCTGGGCGAGTATCAGCCCCAGCATTTT.

The chain links TRBV28 to TRBJ2-7; 7 bases line up with TRBD2. The germline V gene has CDR1 MDHEN and CDR2 SYDVKM. Trimming took 3 bases from V and 2 from J; bases not matched to a gene: 4. The CDR3 loop spans 14 amino acids. DNA for the CDR3: TGTGCCAGCAGTTTTTTGGCGGGAGCCTACGAGCAGTACTTC. This translates into CASSFLAGAYEQYF.